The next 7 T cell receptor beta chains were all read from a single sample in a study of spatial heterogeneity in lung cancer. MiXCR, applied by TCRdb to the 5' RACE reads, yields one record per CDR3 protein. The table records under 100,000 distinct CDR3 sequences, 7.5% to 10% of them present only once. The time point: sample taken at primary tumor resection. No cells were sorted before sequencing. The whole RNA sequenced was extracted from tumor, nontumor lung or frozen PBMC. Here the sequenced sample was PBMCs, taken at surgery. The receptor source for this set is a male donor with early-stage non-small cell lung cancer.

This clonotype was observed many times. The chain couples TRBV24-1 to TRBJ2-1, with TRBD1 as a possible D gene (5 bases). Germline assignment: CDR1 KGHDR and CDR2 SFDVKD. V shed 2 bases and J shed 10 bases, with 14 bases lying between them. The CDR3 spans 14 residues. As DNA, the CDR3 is TGTGCCACCAGTGATTCCCCACAGGCCCCGGAGCAGTTCTTC. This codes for CATSDSPQAPEQFF.

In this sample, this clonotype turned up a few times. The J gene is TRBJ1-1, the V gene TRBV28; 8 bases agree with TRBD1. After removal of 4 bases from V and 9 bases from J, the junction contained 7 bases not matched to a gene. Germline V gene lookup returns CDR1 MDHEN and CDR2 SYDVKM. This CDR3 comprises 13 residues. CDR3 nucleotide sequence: TGTGCCAGCAGTTCCCCTGGACAGGGTAAAGCTTTCTTT. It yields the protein CASSSPGQGKAFF.

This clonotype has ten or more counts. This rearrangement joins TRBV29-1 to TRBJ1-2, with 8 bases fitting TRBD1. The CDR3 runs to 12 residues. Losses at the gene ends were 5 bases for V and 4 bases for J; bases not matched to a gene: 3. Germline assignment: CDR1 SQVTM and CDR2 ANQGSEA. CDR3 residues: CSVKTGAYGYTF. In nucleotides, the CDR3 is TGCAGCGTTAAGACAGGGGCCTATGGCTACACCTTC.

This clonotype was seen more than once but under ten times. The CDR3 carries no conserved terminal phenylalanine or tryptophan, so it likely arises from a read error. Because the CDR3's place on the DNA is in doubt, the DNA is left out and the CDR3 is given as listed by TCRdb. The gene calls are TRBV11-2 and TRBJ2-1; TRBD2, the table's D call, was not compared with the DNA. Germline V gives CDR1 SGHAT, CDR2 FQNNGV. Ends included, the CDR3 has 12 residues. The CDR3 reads CASSFEVGPDFL.

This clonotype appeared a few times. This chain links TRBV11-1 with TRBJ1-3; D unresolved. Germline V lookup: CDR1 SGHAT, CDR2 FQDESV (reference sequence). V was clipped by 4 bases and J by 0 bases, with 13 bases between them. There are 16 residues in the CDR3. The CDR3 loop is CASSSVGLSSGNTIYF. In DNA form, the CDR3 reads TGTGCCAGCAGCTCCGTAGGACTTTCCTCTGGAAACACCATATATTTT.

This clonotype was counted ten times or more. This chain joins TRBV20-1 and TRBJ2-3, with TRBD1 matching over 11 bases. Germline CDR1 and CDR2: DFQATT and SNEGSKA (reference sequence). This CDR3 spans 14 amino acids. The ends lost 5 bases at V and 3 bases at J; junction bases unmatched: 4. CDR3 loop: CSASGQGATDTQYF. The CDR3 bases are TGCAGTGCTTCCGGACAGGGGGCAACAGATACGCAGTATTTT.

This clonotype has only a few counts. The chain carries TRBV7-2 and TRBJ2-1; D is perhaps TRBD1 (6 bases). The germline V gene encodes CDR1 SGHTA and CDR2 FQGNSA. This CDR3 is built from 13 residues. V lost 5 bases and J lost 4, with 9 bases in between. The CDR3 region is CASSLQGYNEQFF. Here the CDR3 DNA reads TGTGCCAGCAGCCTACAGGGATACAATGAGCAGTTCTTC.